Included here is one T cell receptor beta chain sequence, with context. Its antigen is not identified. V lost 3 bases to trimming and J lost 3 bases, with 14 bases between them. CDR3 size: 15 residues. Germline values: CDR1 KGHSH, CDR2 LQKENI. TCRdb re-analysed the reads in MiXCR, keeping a single row per CDR3 protein. The sample includes 310,000 or so distinct CDR3 sequences, 20% to 25% of them seen just once. The data originate from a study of T cell repertoires in cytomegalovirus infection. Study overall: CMV epitopes that were recently identified and HLA-C-restricted were used alongside well-studied HLA-B-restricted ones. Public TCR beta signatures indicated both CMV infection and matching HLA type.

General study findings and limits: Cumulative frequency (of public TCR beta family members) identified carriers of CMV plus the relevant HLA.

This receptor was identified in a human donor in good health (CMV status not recorded). Some clones in this sample may be carry-over from other donors' samples. The sequencing here drew on cultured PBMCs, taken from culture after CMV antigen stimulation. The chain joins TRBV18 to TRBJ1-2; perhaps TRBD1 as D (5 bases). DNA of the CDR3: TGTGCCAGCTCACCTCCGGGACTCGGGGACTATGGCTACACCTTC. Its protein is CASSPPGLGDYGYTF. Full variable domain (remainder filled in from reference TRBV18 and TRBJ1-2): NAGVMQNPRHLVRRRGQEARLRCSPMKGHSHVYWYRQLPEEGLKFMVYLQKENIIDESGMPKERFSAEFPKEGPSILRIQQVVRGDSAAYFCASSPPGLGDYGYTFGSGTRLTVV.